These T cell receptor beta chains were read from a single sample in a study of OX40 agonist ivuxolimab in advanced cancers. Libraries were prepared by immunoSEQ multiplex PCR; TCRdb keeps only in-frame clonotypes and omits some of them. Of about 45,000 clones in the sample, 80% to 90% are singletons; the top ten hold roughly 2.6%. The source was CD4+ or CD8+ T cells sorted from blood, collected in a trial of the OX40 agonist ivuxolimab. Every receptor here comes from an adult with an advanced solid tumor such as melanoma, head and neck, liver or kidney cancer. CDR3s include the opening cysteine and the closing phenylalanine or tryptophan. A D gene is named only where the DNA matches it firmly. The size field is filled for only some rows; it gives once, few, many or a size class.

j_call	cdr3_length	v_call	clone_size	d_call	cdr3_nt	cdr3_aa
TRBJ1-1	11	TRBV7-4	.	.	TGTGCCAGCAGATCCAGGATCGAAGCTTTCTTT	CASRSRIEAFF
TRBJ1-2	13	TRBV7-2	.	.	TGTGCCAGCAGCCTTACCGGTCCGGGGGGCTACACCTTC	CASSLTGPGGYTF
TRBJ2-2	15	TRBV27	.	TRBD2	TGTGCCAGCAGTTTTTCAACTAGCGGGGTCGGGGAGCTGTTTTTT	CASSFSTSGVGELFF
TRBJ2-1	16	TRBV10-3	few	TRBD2	TGTGCCATCAGTGAGCACGGGACTAGCGGTTACAATGAGCAGTTCTTC	CAISEHGTSGYNEQFF
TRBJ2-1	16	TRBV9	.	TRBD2	TGTGCCAGCAGCGTAGTAGGGACTAGCGCCATGAATGAGCAGTTCTTC	CASSVVGTSAMNEQFF
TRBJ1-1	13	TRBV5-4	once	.	TGTGCCAGCAGCTTGGATGGGATCACTGAAGCTTTCTTT	CASSLDGITEAFF
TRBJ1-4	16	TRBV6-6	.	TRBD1	TGTGCCAGCAGTACGGGGGACAGTTTACAGAACGAAAAACTGTTTTTT	CASSTGDSLQNEKLFF
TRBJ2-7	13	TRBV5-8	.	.	TGTGCCAGCAGCCGCCCGGCAGCGGACGAGCAGTACTTC	CASSRPAADEQYF
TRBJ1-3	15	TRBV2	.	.	TGTGCCAGCAGTGAAAGAGGACAGAAGGGAAACACCATATATTTT	CASSERGQKGNTIYF
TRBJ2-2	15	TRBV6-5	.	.	TGTGCCAGCGGTCCACAAAGGGCCTACACCGGGGAGCTGTTTTTT	CASGPQRAYTGELFF
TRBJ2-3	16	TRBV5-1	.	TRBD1	TGCGCCAGCAGCGGTCATACGGACAGGGTAACAGATACGCAGTATTTT	CASSGHTDRVTDTQYF
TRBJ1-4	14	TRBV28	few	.	TGTGCCAGCAGTCCAATGCGGACTAATGAAAAACTGTTTTTT	CASSPMRTNEKLFF
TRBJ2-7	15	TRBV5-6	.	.	TGTGCCAGCAGCCCTGGTTTCGGGGGAGGCTACGAGCAGTACTTC	CASSPGFGGGYEQYF
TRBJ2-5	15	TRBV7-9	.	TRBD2	TGTGCCAGCAGCTTAAGAATAGCGGGAGAAGAGACCCAGTACTTC	CASSLRIAGEETQYF
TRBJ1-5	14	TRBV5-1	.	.	TGCGCCAGCAGCTACGACCCTGGAGGGCAGCCCCAGCATTTT	CASSYDPGGQPQHF
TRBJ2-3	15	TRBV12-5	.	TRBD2	TGTGCTAGTGGTATGGCACTAGCGGGGACAGATACGCAGTATTTT	CASGMALAGTDTQYF
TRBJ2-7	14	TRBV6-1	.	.	TGTGCCAGCAGTGAAGCACGGGCCTCCTACGAGCAGTACTTC	CASSEARASYEQYF
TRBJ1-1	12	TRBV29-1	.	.	TGCAGCGTCGCCCTCGTGAACACTGAAGCTTTCTTT	CSVALVNTEAFF
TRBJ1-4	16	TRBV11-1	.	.	TGTGCCAGCAGCGCCACTGGGGGATTAGCGAATGAAAAACTGTTTTTT	CASSATGGLANEKLFF
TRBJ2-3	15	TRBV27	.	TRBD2	TGTGCCAGCAGACTGACTAGCAGAGGCACAGATACGCAGTATTTT	CASRLTSRGTDTQYF
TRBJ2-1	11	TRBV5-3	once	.	TGTGCCAGCAGCTCTAGGAGTGAGCAGTTCTTC	CASSSRSEQFF
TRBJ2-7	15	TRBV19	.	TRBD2	TGTGCCAGTACCAACCTAGCGGGGGATCCCTACGAGCAGTACTTC	CASTNLAGDPYEQYF
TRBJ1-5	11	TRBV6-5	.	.	TGTGCCAGCAGTGAAAACCAGCCCCAGCATTTT	CASSENQPQHF
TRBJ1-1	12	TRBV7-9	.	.	TGTGCCAGCAGCCCAGGGAGGCAAGGAGCTTTCTTT	CASSPGRQGAFF
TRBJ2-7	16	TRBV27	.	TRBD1	TGTGCCAGCAGTTTATGGGTGGGACAGGGGGTCTACGAGCAGTACTTC	CASSLWVGQGVYEQYF
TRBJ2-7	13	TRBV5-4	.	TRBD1	TGTGCCAGCAGCCGGTTGGAGGGACAGGGACAGTACTTC	CASSRLEGQGQYF
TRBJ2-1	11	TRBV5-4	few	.	TGTGCCAGCAGGAGAGACAATGAGCAGTTCTTC	CASRRDNEQFF
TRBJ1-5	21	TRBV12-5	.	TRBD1	TGTGCTAGTGGTTTGGTACCTGGCGGGGACAGGGCGACAAGGAGCAATCAGCCCCAGCATTTT	CASGLVPGGDRATRSNQPQHF
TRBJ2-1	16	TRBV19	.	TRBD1	TGTGCCAGTACATTCTCCGGACAGGTAAAGGGAAATGAGCAGTTCTTC	CASTFSGQVKGNEQFF
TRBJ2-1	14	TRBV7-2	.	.	TGTGCCAGCAGGCCGCAGGGGGGGAACAATGAGCAGTTCTTC	CASRPQGGNNEQFF
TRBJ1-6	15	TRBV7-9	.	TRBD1	TGTGCCAGCAGCTTTACAGGGGCCTATAATTCACCCCTCCACTTT	CASSFTGAYNSPLHF
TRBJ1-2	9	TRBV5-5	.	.	TGTGCCGCCTCTTCTGGCTACACCTTC	CAASSGYTF
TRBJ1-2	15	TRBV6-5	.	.	TGTGCCAGCAGGGACACCTCCCTCTCTAACTATGGCTACACCTTC	CASRDTSLSNYGYTF
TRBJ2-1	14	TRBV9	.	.	TGTGCCAGCAGCGTAGGTTATCTAGACCCTGAGCAGTTCTTC	CASSVGYLDPEQFF
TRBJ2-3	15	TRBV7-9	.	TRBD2	TGTGCCAGCAGCTCCGGACTAGCGGGAGTGTATACGCAGTATTTT	CASSSGLAGVYTQYF
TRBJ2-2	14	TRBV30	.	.	TGTGCCTGTGCCGGGACATTGAACACCGGGGAGCTGTTTTTT	CACAGTLNTGELFF
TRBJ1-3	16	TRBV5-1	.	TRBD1	TGCGCCAGCAGCTTGGGAGGGGGCCACTCTGGAAACACCATATATTTT	CASSLGGGHSGNTIYF
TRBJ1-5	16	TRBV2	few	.	TGTGCCAGCAGTTCCCGGACCGGGAATAGCAATCAGCCCCAGCATTTT	CASSSRTGNSNQPQHF
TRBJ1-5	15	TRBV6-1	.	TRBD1	TGTGCCAGCAGTCCAACAGGGGGGAGCAATCAGCCCCAGCATTTT	CASSPTGGSNQPQHF
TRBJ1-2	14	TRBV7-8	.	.	TGTGCCAGCAGCTTGGAGGGAACTAACTATGGCTACACCTTC	CASSLEGTNYGYTF
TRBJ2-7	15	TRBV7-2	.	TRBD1	TGTGCCAGCAGCTCCCAAGGACAGGGGGCATACGAGCAGTACTTC	CASSSQGQGAYEQYF
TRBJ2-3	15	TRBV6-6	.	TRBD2	TGTGCCAGCAGTTACTCGGCTAGCGGGGTAGATACGCAGTATTTT	CASSYSASGVDTQYF
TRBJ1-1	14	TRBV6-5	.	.	TGTGCCAGCACCCGGGCCCGTGGGAACACTGAAGCTTTCTTT	CASTRARGNTEAFF
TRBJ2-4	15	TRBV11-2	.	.	TGCGCCAGCAGCCAAGATCGGGACTCCCTGAACATTCAGTACTTC	CASSQDRDSLNIQYF
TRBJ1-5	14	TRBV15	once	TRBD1	TGTGCCACCAGCAGGGACAGGGGGGATCAGCCCCAGCATTTT	CATSRDRGDQPQHF
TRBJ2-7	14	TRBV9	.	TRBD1	TGTGCCAGCAGCCCACAGGGGGCGCTTTACGAGCAGTACTTC	CASSPQGALYEQYF
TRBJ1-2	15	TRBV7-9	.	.	TGTGCCAGCAGCTTTGCTACAGCTCCTAACTATGGCTACACCTTC	CASSFATAPNYGYTF
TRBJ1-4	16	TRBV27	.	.	TGTGCCAGCAGTTTACAGGCGGTGACAACTAATGAAAAACTGTTTTTT	CASSLQAVTTNEKLFF
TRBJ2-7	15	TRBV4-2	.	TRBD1	TGTGCCAGCAGCGCCACGGGACAGGGGGCCCCCGAGCAGTACTTC	CASSATGQGAPEQYF
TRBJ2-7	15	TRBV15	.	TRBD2	TGTGCCACCAGCACCTCCGGGACTAGTTCCTACGAGCAGTACTTC	CATSTSGTSSYEQYF
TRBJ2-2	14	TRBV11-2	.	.	TGTGCCAGCGCCCGCAGGGGGAACACCGGGGAGCTGTTTTTT	CASARRGNTGELFF
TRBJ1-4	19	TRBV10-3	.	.	TGTGCCATCAGTGAGATCGGGACTCTACCCATCCGGGTGGATGAAAAACTGTTTTTT	CAISEIGTLPIRVDEKLFF
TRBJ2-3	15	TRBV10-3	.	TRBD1	TGTGCCATCAGCCCTGGACAGGTTAACACAGATACGCAGTATTTT	CAISPGQVNTDTQYF
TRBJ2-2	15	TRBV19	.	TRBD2	TGTGCCAGTATAATAGCGGGGGCGAACACCGGGGAGCTGTTTTTT	CASIIAGANTGELFF
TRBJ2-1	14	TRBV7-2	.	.	TGTGCCAGCAGCTTAAGATTCGACAGCAATGAGCAGTTCTTC	CASSLRFDSNEQFF